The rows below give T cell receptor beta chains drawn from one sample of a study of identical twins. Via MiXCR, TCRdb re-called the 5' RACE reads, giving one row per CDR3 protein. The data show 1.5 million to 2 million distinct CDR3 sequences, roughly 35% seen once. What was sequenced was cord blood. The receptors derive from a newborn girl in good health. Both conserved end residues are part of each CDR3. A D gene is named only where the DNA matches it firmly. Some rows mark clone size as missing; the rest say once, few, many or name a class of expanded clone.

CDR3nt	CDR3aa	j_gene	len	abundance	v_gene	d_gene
TGTGCCATCAGTGAGTGGGGACAGGAACATAATTCACCCCTCCACTTT	CAISEWGQEHNSPLHF	TRBJ1-6	16	.	TRBV10-3	TRBD1
TGTGCCAGCAGCACCCTAAATAAGTTCTCCTACAATGAGCAGTTCTTC	CASSTLNKFSYNEQFF	TRBJ2-1	16	.	TRBV5-4	.
TGCGCCAGCAGCTCGTCACCAGGGGGCAGGGATACGCAGTATTTT	CASSSSPGGRDTQYF	TRBJ2-3	15	few	TRBV5-1	TRBD1
TGCAGTGCTAGACCCGGAACAGGCCGTTATGGCTACACCTTC	CSARPGTGRYGYTF	TRBJ1-2	14	few	TRBV20-1	.
TGCGCCAGCAGCTTGGTGGCGAGGCCCTACGAGCAGTACTTC	CASSLVARPYEQYF	TRBJ2-7	14	.	TRBV5-1	.
TGTGCCAGCAGCTTAGTGGGGGGCCAGGGTTACGAGCAGTACTTC	CASSLVGGQGYEQYF	TRBJ2-7	15	.	TRBV7-2	.
TGTGCCAGCAGCCAATCAGGGAGGGATACGCAGTATTTT	CASSQSGRDTQYF	TRBJ2-3	13	.	TRBV3-1	.
TGTGCCAGCTCACCATCAAGGTCCAGCGGGAGGCTCTCTGAGCAGTACTTC	CASSPSRSSGRLSEQYF	TRBJ2-7	17	few	TRBV18	TRBD2
TGCAGTGCTGGGCGGCCGCTGTGGGGGAAACTGTTTTTT	CSAGRPLWGKLFF	TRBJ1-4	13	once	TRBV20-1	.
TGCAGTGCTAGAGTCTACGGCAGGATCTCTGGGGCCAACGTCCTGACTTTC	CSARVYGRISGANVLTF	TRBJ2-6	17	.	TRBV20-1	.
TGCAGTGCTGAAGTGGCCAGGGGGCTGAGGAGCACAGATACGCAGTATTTT	CSAEVARGLRSTDTQYF	TRBJ2-3	17	.	TRBV20-1	TRBD1
TGTGCCAGCAGCCTGGGACTAGCGGGGGGGTCCGGGGAGCTGTTTTTT	CASSLGLAGGSGELFF	TRBJ2-2	16	.	TRBV4-2	TRBD2
TGTGCCATCAGTGACGGTGGAGCCATTCAGTACTTC	CAISDGGAIQYF	TRBJ2-4	12	once	TRBV10-3	.
TGTGCCAGCAGCCGCCCGACAGGCGCCTACGAGCAGTACTTC	CASSRPTGAYEQYF	TRBJ2-7	14	.	TRBV28	.
TGCAGTGCTAGAGGGGTCGGGCCCGTGGGTCAAGAGACCCAGTACTTC	CSARGVGPVGQETQYF	TRBJ2-5	16	.	TRBV20-1	.
TGTGCCACCAATAATGCGGGAGGATTGGATACGCAGTATTTT	CATNNAGGLDTQYF	TRBJ2-3	14	.	TRBV24-1	TRBD2
TGTGCCACCAGTGACCGGGGACAGCTCGCCCTTGAAGCTTTCTTT	CATSDRGQLALEAFF	TRBJ1-1	15	few	TRBV24-1	TRBD1
TGTGCCATCAGTGAGGCCGGGACAGTAGCCAAAAACATTCAGTACTTC	CAISEAGTVAKNIQYF	TRBJ2-4	16	.	TRBV10-3	TRBD1
TGCAGCGTCGGGCCGAGGGGGACACTAAACTATGGCTACACCTTC	CSVGPRGTLNYGYTF	TRBJ1-2	15	.	TRBV29-1	.